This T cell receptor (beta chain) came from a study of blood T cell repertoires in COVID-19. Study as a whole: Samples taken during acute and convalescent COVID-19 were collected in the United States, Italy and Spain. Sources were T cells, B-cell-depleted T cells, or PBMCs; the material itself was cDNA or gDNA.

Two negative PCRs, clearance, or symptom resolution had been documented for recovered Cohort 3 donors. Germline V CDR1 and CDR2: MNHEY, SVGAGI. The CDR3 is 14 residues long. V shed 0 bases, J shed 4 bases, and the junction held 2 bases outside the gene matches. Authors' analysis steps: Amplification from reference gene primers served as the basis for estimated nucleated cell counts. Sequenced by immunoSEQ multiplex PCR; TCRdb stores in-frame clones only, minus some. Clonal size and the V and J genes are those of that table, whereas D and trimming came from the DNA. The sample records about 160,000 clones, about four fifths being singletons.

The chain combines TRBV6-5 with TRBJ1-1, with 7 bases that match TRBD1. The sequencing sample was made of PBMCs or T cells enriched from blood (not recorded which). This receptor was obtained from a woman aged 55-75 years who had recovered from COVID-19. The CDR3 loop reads CASSYSSGGTEAFF. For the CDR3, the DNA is TGTGCCAGCAGTTACTCTTCAGGGGGCACTGAAGCTTTCTTT.